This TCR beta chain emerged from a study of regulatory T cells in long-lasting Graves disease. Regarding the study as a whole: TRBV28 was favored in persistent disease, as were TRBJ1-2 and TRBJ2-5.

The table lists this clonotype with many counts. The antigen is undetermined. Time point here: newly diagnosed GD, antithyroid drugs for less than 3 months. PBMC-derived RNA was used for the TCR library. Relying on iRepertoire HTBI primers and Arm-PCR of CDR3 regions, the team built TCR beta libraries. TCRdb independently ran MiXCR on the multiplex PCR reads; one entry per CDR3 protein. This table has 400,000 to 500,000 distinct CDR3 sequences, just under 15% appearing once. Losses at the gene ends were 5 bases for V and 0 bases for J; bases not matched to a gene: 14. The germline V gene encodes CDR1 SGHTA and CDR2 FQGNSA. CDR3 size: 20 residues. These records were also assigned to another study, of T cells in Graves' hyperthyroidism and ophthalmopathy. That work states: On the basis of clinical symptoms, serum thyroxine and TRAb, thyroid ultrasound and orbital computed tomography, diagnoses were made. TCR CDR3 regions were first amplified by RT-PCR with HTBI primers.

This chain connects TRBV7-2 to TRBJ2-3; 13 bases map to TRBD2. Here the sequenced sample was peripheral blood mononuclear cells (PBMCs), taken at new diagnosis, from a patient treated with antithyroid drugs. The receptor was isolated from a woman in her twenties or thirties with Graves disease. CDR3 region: CASSPTPGLAGPLSTDTQYF. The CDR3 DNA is TGTGCCAGCAGCCCAACGCCGGGACTAGCGGGGCCCCTTAGCACAGATACGCAGTATTTT.